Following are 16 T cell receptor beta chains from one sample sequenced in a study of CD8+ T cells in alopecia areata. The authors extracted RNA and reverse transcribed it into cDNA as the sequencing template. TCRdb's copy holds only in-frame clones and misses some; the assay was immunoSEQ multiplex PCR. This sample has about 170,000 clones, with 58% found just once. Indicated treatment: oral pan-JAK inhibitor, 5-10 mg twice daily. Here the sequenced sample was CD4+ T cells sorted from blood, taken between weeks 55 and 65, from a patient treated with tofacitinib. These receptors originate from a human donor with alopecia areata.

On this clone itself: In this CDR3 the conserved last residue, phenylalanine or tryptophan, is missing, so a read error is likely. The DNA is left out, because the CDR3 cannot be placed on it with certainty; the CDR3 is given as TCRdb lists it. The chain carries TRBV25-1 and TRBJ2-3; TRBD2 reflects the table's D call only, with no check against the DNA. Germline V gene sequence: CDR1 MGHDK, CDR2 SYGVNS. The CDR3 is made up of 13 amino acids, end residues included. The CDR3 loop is CASSESQGTTPSL.

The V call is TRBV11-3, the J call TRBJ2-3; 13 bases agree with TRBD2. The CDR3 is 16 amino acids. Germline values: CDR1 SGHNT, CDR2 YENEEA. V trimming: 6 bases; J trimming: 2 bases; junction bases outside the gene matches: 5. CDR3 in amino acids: CASRWTSGSFTDTQYF. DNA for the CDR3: TGTGCCAGCAGATGGACTAGCGGGAGCTTCACAGATACGCAGTATTTT.

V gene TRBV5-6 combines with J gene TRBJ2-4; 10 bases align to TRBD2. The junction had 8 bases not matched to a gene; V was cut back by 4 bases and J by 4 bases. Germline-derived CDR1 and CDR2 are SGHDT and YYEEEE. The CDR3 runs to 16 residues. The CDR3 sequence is CASSPRTSGRKNIQYF. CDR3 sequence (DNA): TGTGCCAGCAGCCCCAGGACTAGCGGCCGTAAAAACATTCAGTACTTC.

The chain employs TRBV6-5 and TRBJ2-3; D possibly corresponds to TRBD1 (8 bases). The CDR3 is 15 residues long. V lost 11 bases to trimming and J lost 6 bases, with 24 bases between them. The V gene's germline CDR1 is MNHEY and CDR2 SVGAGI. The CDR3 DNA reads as TGTGCCGGTAGGCCGCAGGGGGCGCGGGAGGATACGCAGTATTTT. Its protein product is CAGRPQGAREDTQYF.

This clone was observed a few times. CDR3 nucleotides: TGTGCCAGCAGCTTAGTAGGGATACCCGGGGAGCTGTTTTTT. Its translation is CASSLVGIPGELFF. The rearrangement joins TRBV11-2 to TRBJ2-2, with D uncertain. The germline gives CDR1 SGHAT, CDR2 FQNNGV. The CDR3 is 14 amino acids. The V end was cut by 1 base, the J end by 6 bases, with 9 bases between.

CDR3 DNA: TGTGCCTGGAGTGTACGTCGGCTTTCACCCCTCCACTTT. Translated: CAWSVRRLSPLHF. The genes are TRBV30 and TRBJ1-6, with no clear D. V shed 0 bases and J shed 9 bases, with 9 bases lying between them. This CDR3 has 13 amino acids. Germline assignment: CDR1 GTSNPN and CDR2 SVGIG (reference sequence).

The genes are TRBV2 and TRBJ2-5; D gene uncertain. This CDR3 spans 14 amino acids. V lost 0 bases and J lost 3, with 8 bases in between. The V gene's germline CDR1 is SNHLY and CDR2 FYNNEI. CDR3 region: CASSEAHREETQYF. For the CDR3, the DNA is TGTGCCAGCAGTGAAGCGCACCGGGAAGAGACCCAGTACTTC.

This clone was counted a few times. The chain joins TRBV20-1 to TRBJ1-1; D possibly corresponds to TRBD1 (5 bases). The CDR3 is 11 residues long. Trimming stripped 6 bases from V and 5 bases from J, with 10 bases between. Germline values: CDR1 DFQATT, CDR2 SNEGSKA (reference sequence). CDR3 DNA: TGCAGTGCCAGGGCGAGGACTGAAGCTTTCTTT. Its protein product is CSARARTEAFF.

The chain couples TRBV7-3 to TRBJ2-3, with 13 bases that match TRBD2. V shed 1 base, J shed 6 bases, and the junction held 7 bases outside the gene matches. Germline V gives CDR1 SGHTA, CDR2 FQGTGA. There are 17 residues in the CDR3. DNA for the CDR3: TGTGCCAGCAGCTTAATAGCAGGACTAGCGGGGGAGGATACGCAGTATTTT. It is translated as CASSLIAGLAGEDTQYF. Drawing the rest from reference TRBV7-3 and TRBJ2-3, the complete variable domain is GAGVSQTPSNKVTEKGKYVELRCDPISGHTALYWYRQSLGQGPEFLIYFQGTGAADDSGLPNDRFFAVRPEGSVSTLKIQRTERGDSAVYLCASSLIAGLAGEDTQYFGPGTRLTVL.

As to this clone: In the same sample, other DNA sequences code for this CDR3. In nucleotides, the CDR3 is TGCAGCGTTGAAACGGGGACAAAAGAGACCCAGTACTTC. Translating it yields CSVETGTKETQYF. The V call is TRBV29-1, the J call TRBJ2-5; the D gene is possibly TRBD1 (6 bases). In germline, CDR1 is SQVTM, CDR2 ANQGSEA. V was cut by 2 bases and J by 3 bases, with 10 bases left in between. The CDR3 runs to 13 residues.

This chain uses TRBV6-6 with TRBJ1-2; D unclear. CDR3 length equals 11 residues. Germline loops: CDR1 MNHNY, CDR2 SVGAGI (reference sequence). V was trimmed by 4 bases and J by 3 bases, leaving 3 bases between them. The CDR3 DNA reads TGTGCCAGCAGTTCCGACTATGGCTACACCTTC. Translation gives CASSSDYGYTF.

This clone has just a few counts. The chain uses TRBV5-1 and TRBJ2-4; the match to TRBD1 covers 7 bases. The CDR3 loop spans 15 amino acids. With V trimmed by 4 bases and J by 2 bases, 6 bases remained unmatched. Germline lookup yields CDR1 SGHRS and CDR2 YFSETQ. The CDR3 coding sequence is TGCGCCAGCAGCCCGTGGGACAGAACCAAAAACATTCAGTACTTC. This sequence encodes CASSPWDRTKNIQYF.

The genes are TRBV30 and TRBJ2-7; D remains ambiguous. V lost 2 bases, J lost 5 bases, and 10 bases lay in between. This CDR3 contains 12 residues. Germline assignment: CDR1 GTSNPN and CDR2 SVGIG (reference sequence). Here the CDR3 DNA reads TGTGCCTGGAGTTCGGTCTCTCACGAGCAGTACTTC. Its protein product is CAWSSVSHEQYF.

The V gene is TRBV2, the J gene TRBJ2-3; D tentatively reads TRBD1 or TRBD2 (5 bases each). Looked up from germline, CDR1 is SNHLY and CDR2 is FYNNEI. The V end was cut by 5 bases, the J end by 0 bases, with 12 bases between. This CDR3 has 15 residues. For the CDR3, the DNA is TGTGCCAGCAGTCTTCCGGGACGAAGCACAGATACGCAGTATTTT. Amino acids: CASSLPGRSTDTQYF.

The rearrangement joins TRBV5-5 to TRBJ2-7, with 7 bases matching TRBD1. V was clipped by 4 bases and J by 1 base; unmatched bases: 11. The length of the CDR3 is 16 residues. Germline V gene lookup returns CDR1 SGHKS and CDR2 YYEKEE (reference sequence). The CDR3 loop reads CASSRAETTGSYEQYF. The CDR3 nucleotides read TGTGCCAGCAGCCGGGCGGAGACGACAGGGTCCTACGAGCAGTACTTC.

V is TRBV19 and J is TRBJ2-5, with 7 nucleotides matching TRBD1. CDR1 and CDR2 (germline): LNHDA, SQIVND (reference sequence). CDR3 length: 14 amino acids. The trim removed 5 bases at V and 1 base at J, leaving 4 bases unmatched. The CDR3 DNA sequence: TGTGCCAGTAGTGACAGGGTCACCCAAGAGACCCAGTACTTC. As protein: CASSDRVTQETQYF. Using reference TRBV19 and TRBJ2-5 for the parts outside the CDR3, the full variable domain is DGGITQSPKYLFRKEGQNVTLSCEQNLNHDAMYWYRQDPGQGLRLIYYSQIVNDFQKGDIAEGYSVSREKKESFPLTVTSAQKNPTAFYLCASSDRVTQETQYFGPGTRLLVL.